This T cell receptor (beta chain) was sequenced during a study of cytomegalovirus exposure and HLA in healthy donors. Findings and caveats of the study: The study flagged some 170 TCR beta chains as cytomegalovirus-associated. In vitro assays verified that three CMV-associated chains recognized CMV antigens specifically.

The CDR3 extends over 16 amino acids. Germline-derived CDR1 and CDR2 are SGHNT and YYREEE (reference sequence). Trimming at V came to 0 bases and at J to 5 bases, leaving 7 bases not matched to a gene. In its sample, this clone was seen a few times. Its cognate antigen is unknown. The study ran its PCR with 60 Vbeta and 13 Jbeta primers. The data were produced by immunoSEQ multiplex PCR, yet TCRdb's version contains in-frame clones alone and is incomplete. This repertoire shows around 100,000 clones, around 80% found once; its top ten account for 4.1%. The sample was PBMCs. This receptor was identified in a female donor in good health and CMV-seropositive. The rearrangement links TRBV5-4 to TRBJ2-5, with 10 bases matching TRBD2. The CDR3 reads CASSLVSSGSLETQYF. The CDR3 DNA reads TGTGCCAGCAGCTTGGTGTCTAGCGGGAGCCTGGAGACCCAGTACTTC.